The clone carrying this TCR beta chain has a count of ten or more. The CDR3 has 15 residues. V lost 5 bases, J lost 2 bases, and 16 bases lay in between. Germline V gene data show CDR1 as SEHNR and CDR2 as FQNEAQ (reference sequence). These data are taken from a study of response to subunit inactivated influenza vaccine. From the RT-PCR reads, TCRdb called clonotypes with MiXCR, one entry per CDR3 protein. The sample consists of about 570,000 distinct CDR3 sequences, about 11% of them appearing once. The data were also submitted as part of a second study, on T cells expressing NK-cell markers. That study adds: Beta-chain TCR cDNA was generated via 5'RACE template switching with UMIs. Repertoires of TCR beta were obtained from T cells sorted as CD3+CD56+NKG2C+, CD3+CD56+NKG2C- and CD3+CD56-NKG2C+.

This sample comprised PBMCs from blood, obtained on the day of vaccination. The sequence was collected from a man aged 50-60 years who received an inactivated influenza vaccine. V and J are TRBV7-9 and TRBJ2-7, with D possibly matching TRBD1 (5 bases). The chain's CDR3 is CASSAERQPTYEQYF. The CDR3 DNA reads TGTGCCAGCAGCGCCGAGAGACAGCCTACCTACGAGCAGTACTTC.